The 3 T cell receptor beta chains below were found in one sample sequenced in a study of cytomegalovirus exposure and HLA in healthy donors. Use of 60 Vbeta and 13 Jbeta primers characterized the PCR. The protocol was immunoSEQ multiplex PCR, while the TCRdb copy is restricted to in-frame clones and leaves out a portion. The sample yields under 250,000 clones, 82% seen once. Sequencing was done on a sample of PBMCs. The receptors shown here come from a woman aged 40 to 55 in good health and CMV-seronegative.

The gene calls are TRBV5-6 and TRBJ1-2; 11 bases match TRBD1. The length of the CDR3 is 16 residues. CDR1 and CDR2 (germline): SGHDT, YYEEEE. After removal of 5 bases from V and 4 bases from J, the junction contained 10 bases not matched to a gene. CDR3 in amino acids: CASRGTGGFEVYGYTF. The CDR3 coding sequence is TGTGCCAGCAGAGGGACAGGGGGGTTCGAGGTCTATGGCTACACCTTC.

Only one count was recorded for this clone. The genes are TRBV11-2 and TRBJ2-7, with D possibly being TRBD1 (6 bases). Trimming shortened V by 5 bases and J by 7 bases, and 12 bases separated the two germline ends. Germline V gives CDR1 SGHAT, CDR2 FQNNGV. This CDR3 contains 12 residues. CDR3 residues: CASSPGVGEQYF. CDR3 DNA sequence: TGTGCCAGCAGCCCAGGGGTAGGGGAGCAGTACTTC.

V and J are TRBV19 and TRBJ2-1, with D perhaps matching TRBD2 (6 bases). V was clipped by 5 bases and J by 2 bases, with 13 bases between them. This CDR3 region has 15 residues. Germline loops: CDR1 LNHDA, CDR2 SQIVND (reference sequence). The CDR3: CASSLAVGPYNEQFF. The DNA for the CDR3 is TGTGCCAGTAGTTTAGCGGTGGGGCCCTACAATGAGCAGTTCTTC.